These 10 T cell receptor beta chains originate from one sample sequenced in a study of T cell responses to AZD1222 COVID-19 vaccine. Only in-frame clones appear in the TCRdb table, and some are missing; sequencing was by immunoSEQ multiplex PCR. The table shows about 110,000 clones, with 86% occurring only once. Specimen: peripheral blood, collected on day 0 of AZD1222 vaccination. These receptor sequences come from an adult in good health.

The chain joins TRBV2 to TRBJ1-5, with D uncertain. The V end was cut by 5 bases, the J end by 4 bases, with 6 bases between. Germline V gives CDR1 SNHLY, CDR2 FYNNEI. The CDR3 extends over 12 amino acids. The CDR3: CASSQGNQPQHF. The CDR3 DNA reads as TGTGCCAGCAGTCAAGGGAATCAGCCCCAGCATTTT.

The chain is built from TRBV5-4 and TRBJ1-1, with D tentatively TRBD1 (6 bases). The CDR3 loop spans 15 amino acids. V dropped 4 bases and J dropped 1 base, with 14 bases sitting between them. Germline lookup yields CDR1 SGHNT and CDR2 YYREEE (reference sequence). CDR3 DNA: TGTGCCAGCAGCGCGAGGGACACGGGGAACACTGAAGCTTTCTTT. Protein sequence: CASSARDTGNTEAFF.

V and J are TRBV7-8 and TRBJ1-1; 7 nucleotides align to TRBD1. The trim removed 5 bases at V and 4 bases at J, leaving 13 bases unmatched. Germline-derived CDR1 and CDR2 are SGHVS and FQNEAQ. This CDR3 region has 16 residues. CDR3 residues: CASSPGQINLGTEAFF. The CDR3 bases are TGTGCCAGCAGCCCGGGACAGATCAACCTGGGCACTGAAGCTTTCTTT.

J is TRBJ1-2 and V is TRBV7-3; D is perhaps TRBD1 (6 bases). Trimming took 1 base from V and 5 from J, leaving 20 bases between them. CDR1 is SGHTA and CDR2 is FQGTGA in the germline V gene. The CDR3 contains 17 residues. In DNA form, the CDR3 reads TGTGCCAGCAGCTTAAATGGTGGGGGCCTGATAGAATATGGCTACACCTTC. Translated, it gives CASSLNGGGLIEYGYTF.

This clone was counted only a few times. This chain joins TRBV5-1 and TRBJ1-1, with D maybe TRBD1 (6 bases). Looked up from germline, CDR1 is SGHRS and CDR2 is YFSETQ. The CDR3 covers 15 residues. Trimming removed 0 bases at V and 1 base at J, with 10 bases between. CDR3: CASSLDGGGNTEAFF. CDR3 nucleotides: TGCGCCAGCAGCTTGGACGGGGGCGGGAACACTGAAGCTTTCTTT. Drawing the rest from reference TRBV5-1 and TRBJ1-1, the complete variable domain is KAGVTQTPRYLIKTRGQQVTLSCSPISGHRSVSWYQQTPGQGLQFLFEYFSETQRNKGNFPGRFSGRQFSNSRSEMNVSTLELGDSALYLCASSLDGGGNTEAFFGQGTRLTVV.

V is TRBV7-8 and J is TRBJ1-1; a weak D match, TRBD1 (5 bases). CDR3 length: 13 amino acids. Germline V gives CDR1 SGHVS, CDR2 FQNEAQ. V was clipped by 5 bases and J by 2 bases, with 9 bases between them. In DNA form, the CDR3 reads TGTGCCAGCAGCCGAGGGGAAAACACTGAAGCTTTCTTT. It is translated as CASSRGENTEAFF.

The chain carries TRBV30 and TRBJ2-3; tentatively, D is TRBD2 (7 bases). This CDR3 has 17 amino acids. Germline V gives CDR1 GTSNPN, CDR2 SVGIG (reference sequence). Trimming took off 0 bases at V and 3 bases at J, with 19 bases between the two ends. In nucleotides, the CDR3 is TGTGCCTGGAGTGTACCTCTAGGGGGGGCGGGGACAGATACGCAGTATTTT. It is translated as CAWSVPLGGAGTDTQYF. The full variable domain, completed using reference TRBV30 and TRBJ2-3, is SQTIHQWPATLVQPVGSPLSLECTVEGTSNPNLYWYRQAAGRGLQLLFYSVGIGQISSEVPQNLSASRPQDRQFILSSKKLLLSDSGFYLCAWSVPLGGAGTDTQYFGPGTRLTVL.

The rearrangement uses TRBV18 and TRBJ2-2; TRBD2 matches at 9 bases. The trim removed 3 bases at V and 3 bases at J, leaving 14 bases unmatched. This CDR3 comprises 19 residues. The germline gives CDR1 KGHSH, CDR2 LQKENI. CDR3 loop: CASSPEGRLAGADTGELFF. DNA for the CDR3: TGTGCCAGCTCACCTGAGGGGCGATTAGCGGGGGCCGACACCGGGGAGCTGTTTTTT.

The V gene is TRBV3-1 (or the pseudogene TRBV3-2), the J gene TRBJ1-6; no definite D call. CDR1 and CDR2 (germline): LGHDT, YNNKEL (reference sequence). The CDR3 has 13 residues. Deletions cut 2 bases from V and 9 bases from J, with 8 bases between. The CDR3 DNA reads TGTGCCAGCAGCCAAAATCGTGGTTCACCCCTCCACTTT. Translation: CASSQNRGSPLHF.

J is TRBJ2-3 and V is TRBV28, with TRBD1 as a possible D gene (5 bases). This CDR3 has 13 residues. CDR1 is MDHEN, CDR2 SYDVKM, per germline. V was pared by 3 bases and J by 4 bases, with 8 bases between. In nucleotides, the CDR3 is TGTGCCAGCAGTTTTCAGGGCCCAGATACGCAGTATTTT. Protein: CASSFQGPDTQYF.